What follows is one T cell receptor beta chain and its context. The sample originates from a study of blood T cell repertoires in COVID-19. Turning to the study itself: Samples representing acute and convalescent COVID-19 were sourced from the United States, Italy and Spain. PBMCs, B-cell-depleted T cells, or T cells were the source of the cDNA or gDNA that made up the material.

Trimming left V 5 bases short and J 0 bases short, with 14 bases between. The CDR3 consists of 16 residues. Germline assignment: CDR1 MDHEN and CDR2 SYDVKM. As originally analysed: Reference gene primer amplification in the assay estimated nucleated cell counts. Clones were read by immunoSEQ multiplex PCR, and TCRdb kept only the in-frame ones, dropping some. D and trimming were read from the DNA, whereas the V and J calls and clone size are those reported in that table. The sample gives some 200,000 clones, around 87% of which show up once; over 7% is in the top ten. The sequencing sample was made of peripheral blood. This clonotype was obtained from a woman of 80 years or more in a cohort sampled during active or convalescent COVID-19. The chain combines TRBV28 with TRBJ1-5; D remains unclear. The CDR3 bases are TGTGCCAGCAGTGCCAGTGGGCAGAATAGCAATCAGCCCCAGCATTTT. Amino acid sequence: CASSASGQNSNQPQHF.